This TCR beta chain was obtained from a study of blood T cells in healthy people across ages. J was trimmed by 5 bases and V by 5 bases; bases with no gene match: 10. The CDR3 contains 17 residues. Germline lookup yields CDR1 SGHAT and CDR2 FQNNGV. The authors drew around 11 milliliters of peripheral blood from each donor. Every sample yielded at least 6.5 million isolated PBMCs. Primers used in a second PCR of about 6 to 11 cycles were a sample-barcoded 5' primer and a J-beta primer mix. One entry per CDR3 protein, called by TCRdb with MiXCR from the 5' RACE reads. The sample contains 1 million or so distinct CDR3 sequences, 20% to 25% of which appear only once. The sample was also linked to a second study, of T cells of mothers and their children.

The clonotype was recovered from a girl aged 2 to 10 in good health. The chain couples TRBV11-2 to TRBJ2-5, with 14 positions matching TRBD2. The material sequenced was blood. For the CDR3, the DNA is TGTGCCAGCAGCCCAGGACTAGCGGGAGGTCTCGGGGAGACCCAGTACTTC. This encodes CASSPGLAGGLGETQYF.